These T cell receptor beta chains were read from a single sample in a study of CD8+CD57+ T cells in acquired aplastic anemia. TCRdb re-derived calls from the reads in MiXCR, one entry per CDR3 protein. Of about 200,000 distinct CDR3 sequences listed, roughly 53% are singletons. Material for sequencing was sorted CD4+, CD8+, or CD8+CD57+ T cells (not recorded which) from PBMCs. The origin of the receptors is a human donor with aplastic anemia. The CDR3 runs from the conserved cysteine through the conserved F or W. A D gene is named only where the DNA matches it firmly. Clone size appears in some rows only: once, few, many, or a class for an expanded clone.

v_call	d_call	j_call	clone_size	cdr3_aa	cdr3_nt
TRBV14	TRBD1	TRBJ2-6	many	CASSQGDRAGANVLTF	TGTGCCAGCAGCCAGGGAGACAGGGCTGGGGCCAACGTCCTGACTTTC
TRBV19	.	TRBJ1-5	once	CASSIDNRAGQPQHF	TGTGCCAGTAGTATAGATAACAGGGCAGGTCAGCCCCAGCATTTT
TRBV7-3	.	TRBJ2-2	many	CASSLTFSGELFF	TGTGCCAGCAGCTTAACCTTTAGCGGGGAGCTGTTTTTT
TRBV6-1	.	TRBJ1-5	many	CASSGQYSNQPQHF	TGTGCCAGCAGTGGACAATATAGCAATCAGCCCCAGCATTTT
TRBV10-3	.	TRBJ1-4	.	CASIWGSADEKLFF	TGTGCCAGCATATGGGGTTCGGCTGATGAAAAACTGTTTTTT
TRBV20-1	.	TRBJ1-4	many	CSAISGRVNEKLFF	TGCAGTGCCATTTCGGGGAGGGTCAATGAAAAACTGTTTTTT
TRBV7-9	TRBD2	TRBJ2-1	few	CASSSRETSGGNEQFF	TGTGCCAGCAGCTCCCGAGAGACTAGCGGGGGCAATGAGCAGTTCTTC
TRBV29-1	TRBD1	TRBJ1-1	many	CSVRQGENTEAFF	TGCAGCGTTCGACAGGGGGAGAACACTGAAGCTTTCTTT
TRBV6-5	TRBD1	TRBJ1-6	many	CASRAGTDNSPLHF	TGTGCCAGCAGAGCCGGGACAGATAATTCACCCCTCCACTTT
TRBV6-5	TRBD1	TRBJ1-1	many	CASSSTGEGTEAFF	TGTGCCAGCAGTTCCACAGGGGAGGGGACTGAAGCTTTCTTT
TRBV7-9	.	TRBJ1-6	once	CASSFSGAQSPLHF	TGTGCCAGCAGCTTTTCGGGGGCCCAATCACCCCTCCACTTT
TRBV2	.	TRBJ1-6	few	CASSDAGATYNSPLHF	TGTGCCAGCAGTGACGCGGGAGCAACCTATAATTCACCCCTCCACTTT
TRBV2	.	TRBJ1-5	many	CASIGQGKQPQHF	TGTGCCAGCATCGGGCAGGGGAAACAGCCCCAGCATTTT
TRBV10-3	.	TRBJ1-5	.	CATSGLDQPQHF	TGTGCCACGTCGGGATTGGATCAGCCCCAGCATTTT
TRBV20-1	.	TRBJ1-5	.	CSAAGGRGNQPQHF	TGCAGTGCTGCGGGGGGTAGAGGCAATCAGCCCCAGCATTTT
TRBV20-1	.	TRBJ2-7	many	CSASQGSEGEQYF	TGCAGTGCTTCCCAGGGGAGTGAGGGCGAGCAGTACTTC
TRBV6-1	TRBD1	TRBJ2-3	.	CASSEAVHRGGQPQYF	TGTGCCAGCAGTGAAGCCGTTCACAGGGGTGGTCAGCCCCAGTATTTT
TRBV28	.	TRBJ1-5	many	CASSYYREGQPQHF	TGTGCCAGCAGCTATTACAGGGAAGGACAGCCCCAGCATTTT
TRBV11-2	.	TRBJ2-5	.	CASSLTGGGGGQQETQYF	TGTGCCAGCAGCTTGACAGGCGGGGGCGGGGGCCAACAAGAGACCCAGTACTTC
TRBV25-1	TRBD1	TRBJ1-6	.	CASTPTGVRNSPLHF	TGTGCCAGCACACCTACAGGGGTGCGGAATTCACCCCTCCACTTT
TRBV12-3/TRBV12-4	.	TRBJ2-5	.	CASSVEAQYF	TGTGCCAGCAGCGTAGAGGCCCAGTACTTC
TRBV30	.	TRBJ2-2	.	CAWRGFYTGGLFF	TGTGCCTGGAGGGGGTTCTACACCGGGGGGCTGTTTTTT
TRBV19	TRBD1	TRBJ1-1	.	CASSTDRDTEAFF	TGTGCCAGTAGTACTGACAGGGACACTGAAGCTTTCTTT
TRBV7-9	.	TRBJ1-3	.	CASWSGNTIYF	TGTGCCAGTTGGTCTGGAAACACCATATATTTT
TRBV5-8	.	TRBJ1-6	many	CASSSHSPNSPLHF	TGTGCCAGCAGCTCGCACAGCCCCAATTCACCCCTCCACTTT
TRBV6-1	.	TRBJ2-7	many	CASSVEPKGPYEQYF	TGTGCCAGCAGTGTGGAGCCGAAGGGCCCCTACGAGCAGTACTTC
TRBV28	.	TRBJ1-1	.	CASSPGALGGTEAFF	TGTGCCAGCAGTCCAGGAGCCTTAGGTGGCACTGAAGCTTTCTTT
TRBV10-3	.	TRBJ2-3	.	CAISTKNINKGTDTQYF	TGTGCCATCAGCACTAAGAACATAAACAAGGGCACAGATACGCAGTATTTT
TRBV3-1	.	TRBJ1-2	few	CASSQDGNYGYTF	TGTGCCAGCAGCCAAGATGGGAATTATGGCTACACCTTC
TRBV7-2	TRBD2	TRBJ2-6	many	CASSLGGTRSGANVLTF	TGTGCCAGCAGCTTAGGGGGGACTAGATCTGGGGCCAACGTCCTGACTTTC
TRBV7-6	TRBD1	TRBJ1-5	many	CASSLGGQGNQPQHF	TGTGCCAGCAGCTTAGGGGGACAGGGAAATCAGCCCCAGCATTTT
TRBV7-9	.	TRBJ1-4	few	CASSQGLSSNEKLFF	TGTGCCAGCAGCCAGGGACTTTCCTCTAATGAAAAACTGTTTTTT